The rows below give T cell receptor beta chains drawn from one sample of a study of blood T cell repertoires in COVID-19. TCRdb's copy holds only in-frame clones and misses some; the assay was immunoSEQ multiplex PCR. The sample consists of around 100,000 clones, just over 85% of them appearing once. What was sequenced was peripheral blood. Every receptor here comes from a human donor in a cohort sampled during active COVID-19. Both conserved end residues are part of each CDR3. D genes are given only for firm matches. Clone size, where shown, is once, few, many, or a class for clones that have expanded.

clone size	V gene	D gene	J gene	CDR3 protein	CDR3 DNA
once	TRBV3-1/TRBV3-2	.	TRBJ2-7	CASSPTGSNEQYF	TGTGCCAGCAGCCCCACAGGGAGCAACGAGCAGTACTTC
.	TRBV5-1	TRBD1	TRBJ1-2	CASSSDRANGYTF	TGCGCCAGCAGCTCGGACAGGGCGAACGGCTACACCTTC
.	TRBV7-8	.	TRBJ2-7	CASSLIQRASSYEQYF	TGTGCCAGCAGCTTAATCCAGCGGGCAAGCTCCTACGAGCAGTACTTC
.	TRBV18	TRBD1	TRBJ1-1	CASSPDRGLVFEAFF	TGTGCCAGCTCACCGGACAGGGGGCTTGTCTTTGAAGCTTTCTTT
.	TRBV7-2	.	TRBJ2-5	CASSLFGPNEAQYF	TGTGCCAGCAGCTTATTCGGCCCCAATGAGGCCCAGTACTTC
.	TRBV18	.	TRBJ1-1	CASSPTGEHTEAFF	TGTGCCAGCTCACCGACGGGTGAACACACTGAAGCTTTCTTT
.	TRBV10-1	.	TRBJ2-1	CASSEYVSSYNEQFF	TGCGCCAGCAGTGAGTATGTCAGCTCCTACAATGAGCAGTTCTTC
.	TRBV6-1	TRBD2	TRBJ2-1	CASSAPLGGSSYNEQFF	TGTGCCAGCAGTGCCCCGTTGGGCGGGAGCTCCTACAATGAGCAGTTCTTC
.	TRBV7-6	.	TRBJ2-7	CASSLATGEQYF	TGTGCCAGCAGCTTAGCTACAGGCGAGCAGTACTTC
.	TRBV20-1	.	TRBJ2-1	CSASFNEQFF	TGCAGTGCTTCCTTCAATGAGCAGTTCTTC
.	TRBV7-8	.	TRBJ2-7	CASSLESSDYEQYF	TGTGCCAGCAGCTTAGAATCTAGCGACTACGAGCAGTACTTC
.	TRBV28	.	TRBJ2-7	CASSLPGNYEQYF	TGTGCCAGCAGTTTACCGGGGAACTACGAGCAGTACTTC
.	TRBV5-1	TRBD1	TRBJ1-6	CASSLDQTGVNSPLHF	TGCGCCAGCAGCTTGGACCAGACAGGGGTCAATTCACCCCTCCACTTT
.	TRBV9	.	TRBJ2-5	CASSVERSVRETQYF	TGTGCCAGCAGCGTAGAACGAAGTGTGAGAGAGACCCAGTACTTC
.	TRBV12-3/TRBV12-4	.	TRBJ1-1	CASSLGLAEAFF	TGTGCCAGCAGTTTGGGGCTCGCTGAAGCTTTCTTT
.	TRBV28	TRBD1	TRBJ1-5	CASSPDRGLVQPQHF	TGTGCCAGCAGCCCTGACAGGGGGCTTGTTCAGCCCCAGCATTTT
.	TRBV30	TRBD1	TRBJ2-1	CAWGPGQGVHEQFF	TGTGCCTGGGGGCCGGGACAGGGGGTCCATGAGCAGTTCTTC
.	TRBV29-1	TRBD1	TRBJ2-2	CSVLQGAAGELFF	TGCAGCGTTCTCCAGGGGGCAGCCGGGGAGCTGTTTTTT
few	TRBV11-2	TRBD2	TRBJ2-5	CASRDYRLAGAETQYF	TGTGCCAGCAGGGATTATAGACTAGCGGGAGCAGAGACCCAGTACTTC
.	TRBV5-1	TRBD2	TRBJ2-3	CASSLARLTSGRIPSTDTQYF	TGCGCCAGCAGCTTGGCCCGGCTGACTAGCGGGAGGATCCCTAGCACAGATACGCAGTATTTT
.	TRBV19	.	TRBJ2-2	CASSTHYGGGPGGELFF	TGTGCCAGTTCCACCCACTATGGGGGGGGCCCGGGCGGGGAGCTGTTTTTT
.	TRBV6-5	.	TRBJ1-4	CASTPLGTREKLFF	TGTGCCAGCACCCCCTTAGGGACACGTGAAAAACTGTTTTTT
.	TRBV20-1	TRBD1	TRBJ1-2	CSASETGVLYGYTF	TGCAGTGCTAGTGAGACAGGGGTCCTCTATGGCTACACCTTC
.	TRBV3-1/TRBV3-2	TRBD2	TRBJ2-1	CASSSGLAIYNEQFF	TGTGCCAGCAGCTCAGGACTAGCGATATACAATGAGCAGTTCTTC
.	TRBV19	.	TRBJ2-1	CASSIAWQGSYNEQFF	TGTGCCAGTAGTATAGCTTGGCAGGGCTCCTACAATGAGCAGTTCTTC
once	TRBV5-8	.	TRBJ2-1	CASSLEGSPYNEQFF	TGTGCCAGCAGCTTGGAAGGTAGCCCCTACAATGAGCAGTTCTTC
.	TRBV30	.	TRBJ1-4	CAWSTSQGYEKLFF	TGTGCCTGGAGTACATCCCAGGGGTATGAAAAACTGTTTTTT
.	TRBV18	TRBD1	TRBJ1-1	CASSPIGQGRTEAFF	TGTGCCAGCTCACCGATTGGACAGGGGAGAACTGAAGCTTTCTTT
.	TRBV13	TRBD2	TRBJ2-7	CASSWPASGGYEQYF	TGTGCCAGCAGCTGGCCCGCGAGCGGGGGATACGAGCAGTACTTC
.	TRBV30	TRBD1	TRBJ1-5	CAWSPGTEYQPQHF	TGTGCCTGGAGTCCAGGGACAGAATATCAGCCCCAGCATTTT
.	TRBV12-1	.	TRBJ1-5	CASSHPGEKSNQPQHF	TGTGCCAGCAGCCACCCGGGGGAGAAGAGCAATCAGCCCCAGCATTTT
.	TRBV5-1	.	TRBJ1-2	CASSREVQGYYGYTF	TGCGCCAGCAGCCGGGAAGTACAGGGCTACTATGGCTACACCTTC
.	TRBV19	TRBD2	TRBJ2-5	CASSTLGRETTTEGTQYF	TGTGCCAGTAGTACCCTGGGGCGGGAGACAACGACAGAGGGGACCCAGTACTTC
once	TRBV20-1	.	TRBJ2-7	CSARGGHEQYF	TGCAGTGCTAGAGGGGGCCACGAGCAGTACTTC
.	TRBV10-1	.	TRBJ2-1	CASSPDRTRDEQFF	TGCGCCAGCAGCCCCGACAGGACAAGGGATGAGCAGTTCTTC
.	TRBV5-4	.	TRBJ1-4	CASSPGGAEEKLFF	TGTGCCAGCAGCCCGGGGGGCGCCGAGGAAAAACTGTTTTTT
.	TRBV19	.	TRBJ1-1	CASSMSRRSGQAFF	TGTGCCAGTAGTATGTCTCGGCGGTCAGGGCAAGCTTTCTTT
.	TRBV5-4	.	TRBJ2-6	CASSLPLGGNVLTF	TGTGCCAGCAGCTTGCCCCTAGGGGGCAACGTCCTGACTTTC
.	TRBV14	.	TRBJ1-2	CASSQDRPNHYGYTF	TGTGCCAGCAGCCAAGACAGGCCTAACCACTATGGCTACACCTTC
.	TRBV4-3	.	TRBJ2-2	CASSQVAGGNLNTGELFF	TGCGCCAGCAGCCAAGTAGCAGGGGGGAACCTGAACACCGGGGAGCTGTTTTTT
.	TRBV5-1	TRBD1	TRBJ1-4	CASSSGTVATNEKLFF	TGCGCCAGCAGCTCGGGGACAGTTGCAACTAATGAAAAACTGTTTTTT
.	TRBV2	.	TRBJ2-1	CASSTRTVYNEQFF	TGTGCCAGCAGTACCCGGACAGTCTACAATGAGCAGTTCTTC
.	TRBV7-2	.	TRBJ2-5	CASSLPRAAEEETQYF	TGTGCCAGCAGCTTACCCCGGGCAGCGGAAGAAGAGACCCAGTACTTC
once	TRBV9	TRBD1	TRBJ2-7	CASSVDPGGMYEQYF	TGTGCCAGCAGCGTAGACCCAGGGGGCATGTACGAGCAGTACTTC
.	TRBV19	TRBD1	TRBJ1-2	CASSIFSRGVYYGYTF	TGTGCCAGTAGTATATTCAGCAGGGGGGTATACTATGGCTACACCTTC
.	TRBV6-5	TRBD1	TRBJ1-4	CASSSQGAFNNEKLFF	TGTGCCAGCAGTTCACAGGGGGCATTTAATAATGAAAAACTGTTTTTT
few	TRBV30	.	TRBJ2-3	CAWSVGGLDTQYF	TGTGCCTGGAGTGTGGGGGGGCTAGATACGCAGTATTTT
.	TRBV18	TRBD1	TRBJ2-1	CASSLHSLSGQKRSYNEQFF	TGTGCCAGCTCACTACATTCTTTATCGGGACAGAAACGATCCTACAATGAGCAGTTCTTC
.	TRBV6-6	TRBD1	TRBJ1-4	CASSTGQGNIEKLFF	TGTGCCAGCAGTACTGGACAGGGGAATATTGAAAAACTGTTTTTT
.	TRBV28	TRBD2	TRBJ2-7	CASMGLAGRAYEQYF	TGTGCCAGCATGGGACTAGCGGGAAGGGCCTACGAGCAGTACTTC
.	TRBV7-9	.	TRBJ2-3	CASSLSMGALNTDTQYF	TGTGCCAGCAGCCTTAGTATGGGGGCTCTTAACACAGATACGCAGTATTTT